The following is a TCR beta chain sequence with its context. Its antigen remains unknown. The CDR3 extends over 15 amino acids. The ends were cut back, 1 base at V and 2 bases at J, with 11 bases in the middle. Per germline, CDR1 MGHRA and CDR2 YSYEKL. This specimen belongs to a study of regulatory T cells in long-lasting Graves disease. Study conclusions and caveats: Relative to newly diagnosed Graves' patients, persistent ones had lower TCR diversity.

Specified time point: newly diagnosed GD, antithyroid drugs for less than 3 months. TCR sequences were obtained from RNA taken from PBMCs. Collection of peripheral blood (roughly 9.7 milliliters) was done using EDTA tubes. The TCR beta library used iRepertoire HTBI primers with Arm-PCR amplification of CDR3. TCRdb passed the multiplex PCR reads through MiXCR, listing each CDR3 protein once. The sample records about 530,000 distinct CDR3 sequences, roughly a sixth being singletons. These sequences were also reported in another study, on T cells in Graves' hyperthyroidism and ophthalmopathy. That study reports: The TCR CDR3 first-round RT-PCR relied on the HTBI primer set. Blood also carried most thyroid clonotypes expanded above 0.001.

Material: peripheral blood mononuclear cells (PBMCs), obtained at new diagnosis, from a patient treated with antithyroid drugs. The chain has TRBV4-1 and TRBJ1-2; D is undetermined. The TCR originated in a woman aged 40 to 65 with Graves disease. The CDR3 region has the DNA TGCGCCAGCAGCCAAGCGGAGGGCACCAACTATGGCTACACCTTC. It encodes CASSQAEGTNYGYTF.